This T cell receptor (beta chain) was profiled in a study of CD8+CD57+ T cells in acquired aplastic anemia (dated by TCRdb to the late 2010s). About the investigation overall: Extracted DNA from sorted CD4+ and CD8+ cells averaged around 3.5 ug, ranging from about 0.17 to 30 ug. CD8+CD57+ expansion was defined as a frequency above the mean frequency observed in healthy subjects.

Profiling of TCR beta VDJ combinations and CDR3 sequences used genomic DNA as the template. TCR repertoire sequencing was run on an Illumina HiSeq 2000. Per the authors' processing: TRBV/TRBJ rearrangement plots, CDR3 size and DJ length profiles, and Simpson's diversity index were used to assess repertoires. The immunodominant clone was defined as the most abundant DNA sequence in deep sequencing data. CDR3 amino acid sequences were checked for sharing across subjects and were also compared against the VDJdb database and published repertoires. TCRdb reran the public reads through fastp at Q25 and MiXCR, keeping productive beta chains. Merged by CDR3 protein, the rows form single entries marked with the most common genes and DNA. These V and J calls derive from TCRdb rather than the authors' analysis. Across this sample there are approximately 130,000 distinct CDR3 sequences, with 55% to 70% seen only once. Together, the top ten hold about 31% of the sample.

Expansion of CD8+CD57+ cells had been shown by flow cytometry in the patients chosen for sequencing. Severe acquired aplastic anemia was diagnosed in all patients according to International Study of Aplastic Anemia and Agranulocytosis and Camitta criteria. At the time blood was sampled, none of the patients had received any therapy. In this study, sorted CD4+ and CD8+ T cells from the blood of healthy subjects and of severe aplastic anemia patients had their TCR repertoires deep-sequenced. In the USA, patient enrollment took place under clinicaltrials.gov protocols 00001620, 01623167, 00001397, 00071045, 00081523 and 00961064. Ficoll-Paque density gradient centrifugation was used to isolate peripheral blood mononuclear cells. Before DNA extraction, CD4+ and CD8+ T cells were sorted with FACS or magnetic beads. The full study reports these points: No significant difference in CD8+ Simpson's diversity was found between patients and healthy controls (P=0.060). Roughly 30 CD8+ CDR3 sequences were shared between patients and controls but appeared highly expressed in patients and within their immunodominant clones.

About this clonotype itself: Its specific antigen is unknown. Base qualities are not at hand, and no much larger clone is one base apart.

The V and J ends are trimmed by 3 bases and 10 bases, leaving 10 bases between them. Including the terminal cysteine and phenylalanine, the CDR3 comprises 11 residues. Only the CDR3 region is kept as DNA, spanning 33 bases read in frame from base 1. CDR1 and CDR2 are read off the germline V gene (reference sequence) as LGHDT and YNNKEL. The chain is assembled from TRBV3-1 and TRBJ2-7; no D gene is confidently identified. This receptor was identified in a human donor with aplastic anemia. The sequenced sample was sorted CD4+, CD8+, or CD8+CD57+ T cells (not recorded which) from PBMCs. Here the CDR3 is given as CASSQSGDQYF. The DNA is as follows: TGTGCCAGCAGCCAGTCCGGTGACCAGTACTTC.